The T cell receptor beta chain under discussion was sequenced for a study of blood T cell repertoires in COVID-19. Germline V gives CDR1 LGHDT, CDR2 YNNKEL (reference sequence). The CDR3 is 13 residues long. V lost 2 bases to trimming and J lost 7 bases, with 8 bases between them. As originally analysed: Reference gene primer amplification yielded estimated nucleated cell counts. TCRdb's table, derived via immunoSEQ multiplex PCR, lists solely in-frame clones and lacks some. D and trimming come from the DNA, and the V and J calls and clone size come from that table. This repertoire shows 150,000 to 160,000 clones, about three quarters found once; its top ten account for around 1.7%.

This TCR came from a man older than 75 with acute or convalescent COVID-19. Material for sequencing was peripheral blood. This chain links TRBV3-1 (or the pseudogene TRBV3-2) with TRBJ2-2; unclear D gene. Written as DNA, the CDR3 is TGTGCCAGCAGCCAATATAATAACGGGGAGCTGTTTTTT. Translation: CASSQYNNGELFF.